Included here is one TCR beta chain sequence, with context. Its specificity is not known. The record originates from a study of shared clonotypes between healthy human individuals. Study-wide context: In total, the donors were two women and a few men aged 18 to 49.

The assay was immunoSEQ multiplex PCR, and TCRdb's table has in-frame clones only and misses some. The sample includes 2 million to 3 million clones, 93% seen only once; the top ten take roughly 0.39%. This CDR3 region has 14 residues. The germline gives CDR1 SNHLY, CDR2 FYNNEI. The junction had 11 bases not matched to a gene; V was cut back by 8 bases and J by 5 bases. Study results and limitations: Some clonotypes were shared by all four sorted-subset donors, while others were not shared. The non-shared ones had lower generation probabilities than the shared ones. Naive subsets usually exceeded memory subsets in estimated richness.

The chain uses TRBV2 and TRBJ1-2; TRBD1 aligns across 7 bases. The sequencing input was naive CD4+ T cells from PBMCs. Described subset: CD45RA+ positively selected. The sequence derives from a man between 18 and 29 years old in good health. Some clones in this sample may be carry-over from other donors' samples. In DNA, the CDR3 is TGTGCCAGCTCGAGACAGGGACCCCAATATGGCTACACCTTC. Protein product: CASSRQGPQYGYTF.